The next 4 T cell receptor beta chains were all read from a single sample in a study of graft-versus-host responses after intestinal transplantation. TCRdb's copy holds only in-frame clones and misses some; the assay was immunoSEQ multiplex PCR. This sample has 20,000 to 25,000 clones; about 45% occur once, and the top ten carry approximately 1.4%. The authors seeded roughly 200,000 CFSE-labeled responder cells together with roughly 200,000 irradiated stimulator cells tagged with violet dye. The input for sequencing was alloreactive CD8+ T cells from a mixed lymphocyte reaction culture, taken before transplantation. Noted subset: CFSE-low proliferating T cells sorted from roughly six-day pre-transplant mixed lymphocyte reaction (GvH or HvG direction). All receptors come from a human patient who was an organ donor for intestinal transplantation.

The CDR3: CASSSYTYNEQFF. CDR3 DNA sequence: TGTGCCAGCAGTTCCTACACCTACAATGAGCAGTTCTTC. The rearrangement uses TRBV6-5 and TRBJ2-1; D not resolved. This CDR3 is 13 amino acids long. The V and J ends lost 4 bases and 2 bases respectively, with 6 bases between them. Germline V gives CDR1 MNHEY, CDR2 SVGAGI.

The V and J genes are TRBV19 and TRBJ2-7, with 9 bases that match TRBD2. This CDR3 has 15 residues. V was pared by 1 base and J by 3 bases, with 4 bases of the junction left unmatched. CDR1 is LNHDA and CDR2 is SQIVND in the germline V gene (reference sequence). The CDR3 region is CASSIASGRFYEQYF. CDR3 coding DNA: TGTGCCAGTAGTATAGCCAGCGGGAGGTTCTACGAGCAGTACTTC.

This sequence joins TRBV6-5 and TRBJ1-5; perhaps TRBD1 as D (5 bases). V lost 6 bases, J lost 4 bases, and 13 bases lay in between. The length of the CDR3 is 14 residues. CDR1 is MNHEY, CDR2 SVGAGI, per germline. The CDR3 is CASRRGERNQPQHF. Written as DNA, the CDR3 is TGTGCCAGCAGAAGAGGGGAGAGGAATCAGCCCCAGCATTTT.

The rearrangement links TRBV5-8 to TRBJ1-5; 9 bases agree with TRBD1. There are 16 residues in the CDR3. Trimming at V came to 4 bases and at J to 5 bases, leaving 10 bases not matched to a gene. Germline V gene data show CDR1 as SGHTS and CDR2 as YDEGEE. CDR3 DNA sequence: TGTGCCAGCAGCACTAATGGACAGGGGCATTATCAGCCCCAGCATTTT. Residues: CASSTNGQGHYQPQHF.